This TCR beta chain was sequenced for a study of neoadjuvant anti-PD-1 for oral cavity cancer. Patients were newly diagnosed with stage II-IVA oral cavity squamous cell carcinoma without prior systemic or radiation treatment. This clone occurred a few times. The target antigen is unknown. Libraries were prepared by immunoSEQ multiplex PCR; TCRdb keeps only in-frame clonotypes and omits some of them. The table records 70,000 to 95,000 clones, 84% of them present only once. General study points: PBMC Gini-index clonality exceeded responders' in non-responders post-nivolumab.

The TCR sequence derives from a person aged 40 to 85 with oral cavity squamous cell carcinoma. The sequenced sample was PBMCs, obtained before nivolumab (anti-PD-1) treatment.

CDR3 region: CASSLANREAFF. DNA for the CDR3: TGTGCCAGCAGCTTAGCGAACAGAGAAGCTTTCTTT. This rearrangement joins TRBV7-8 to TRBJ1-1, with D hard to call. This CDR3 is built from 12 residues. V lost 0 bases and J lost 8, with 7 bases in between. Germline lookup yields CDR1 SGHVS and CDR2 FQNEAQ.